The 12 T cell receptor beta chains reported below all come from one sample, sequenced in a study of blood T cell repertoires in COVID-19. Some clones are missing from TCRdb's copy, which holds only in-frame ones; the method was immunoSEQ multiplex PCR. The sample lists 200,000 to 300,000 clones, roughly 90% seen once, with roughly 2% in the top ten. The sample was peripheral blood. The receptors were sampled from a man aged 25 to 40 with active or convalescent COVID-19.

V and J are TRBV6-2 or TRBV6-3 and TRBJ2-1, with 7 bases aligning to TRBD2. The germline gives CDR1 MNHEY, CDR2 SVGEGT. The CDR3 totals 15 residues. V lost 1 base to trimming and J lost 6 bases; unmatched junction nucleotides: 6. CDR3 amino acids: CASSYLGGSGNEQFF. The CDR3 nucleotides read TGTGCCAGCAGTTACTTGGGGGGGTCCGGCAATGAGCAGTTCTTC.

V usage is TRBV7-9 and J usage is TRBJ2-5; 10 bases fit TRBD1. With 3 bases clipped from V and 5 bases from J, the junction kept 6 bases outside the gene matches. The CDR3 is 15 amino acids. The germline CDR1 and CDR2 sequences are SEHNR and FQNEAQ (reference sequence). CDR3 DNA: TGTGCCAGCAGCTTTGGGGACAGGGGTTTGGAGACCCAGTACTTC. This sequence encodes CASSFGDRGLETQYF.

This clone was observed a single time. The J gene is TRBJ2-3, the V gene TRBV30; D possibly corresponds to TRBD2 (6 bases). With 3 bases removed from V and 2 bases from J, the gap between germline ends came to 15 bases. Germline V CDR1 and CDR2: GTSNPN, SVGIG (reference sequence). This CDR3 has 15 amino acids. DNA of the CDR3: TGTGCCTGGAGGGAGATGGCGGGGAACACAGATACGCAGTATTTT. This gives the protein CAWREMAGNTDTQYF.

CDR3 coding DNA: TGTGCCAGCAGCTCCAGTCCCGGGGAGCTGTTTTTT. Its protein is CASSSSPGELFF. V is TRBV28 and J is TRBJ2-2; D gene unclear. The V end lost 6 bases, the J end lost 6 bases, and 8 bases lay between the germline ends. The germline CDR1 and CDR2 sequences are MDHEN and SYDVKM. This CDR3 contains 12 residues.

CDR3 nucleotide sequence: TGTGCCAGCAGCTTCCCCACGACAGGGTATTATGGCTACACCTTC. This translates into CASSFPTTGYYGYTF. The J gene is TRBJ1-2, the V gene TRBV5-6, with 7 bases that match TRBD1. After removal of 2 bases from V and 5 bases from J, the junction contained 9 bases not matched to a gene. This CDR3 contains 15 residues. The germline V gene has CDR1 SGHDT and CDR2 YYEEEE.

The chain is built from TRBV27 and TRBJ1-6; no reliable D call. Germline V CDR1 and CDR2: MNHEY, SMNVEV (reference sequence). The V end was cut by 3 bases, the J end by 9 bases, with 6 bases between. CDR3 length: 12 amino acids. For the CDR3, the DNA is TGTGCCAGCAGTTTTTTCGGTTCACCCCTCCACTTT. The encoded protein is CASSFFGSPLHF.

This clone has a single count. The rearrangement joins TRBV27 to TRBJ1-2; 7 nucleotides match TRBD1. V was clipped by 2 bases and J by 1 base; unmatched bases: 7. Germline loops: CDR1 MNHEY, CDR2 SMNVEV (reference sequence). The CDR3 has 16 residues. CDR3 nucleotides: TGTGCCAGCAGTTTAGGACAGGAGTTTAATAACTATGGCTACACCTTC. It is translated as CASSLGQEFNNYGYTF.

The J gene is TRBJ1-2, the V gene TRBV6-5; 8 bases agree with TRBD1. CDR1 and CDR2 (germline): MNHEY, SVGAGI. V trimming: 6 bases; J trimming: 13 bases; junction bases outside the gene matches: 19. This CDR3 comprises 15 residues. The CDR3: CASRPVGRDRTPPTF. The DNA for the CDR3 is TGTGCCAGCAGACCGGTAGGACGGGACAGGACCCCCCCCACCTTC.

The rearrangement links TRBV6-5 to TRBJ1-1; tentatively, D is TRBD1 (5 bases). The CDR3 spans 15 residues. In germline, CDR1 is MNHEY, CDR2 SVGAGI. Trimming took off 6 bases at V and 0 bases at J, with 14 bases between the two ends. The CDR3 coding sequence is TGTGCCAGCAGACCGAGACAGTCTATGAACACTGAAGCTTTCTTT. As protein: CASRPRQSMNTEAFF.

This clone was detected a few times. The J gene is TRBJ1-2, the V gene TRBV27; no reliable D call. Deletions cut 7 bases from V and 4 bases from J, with 19 bases between. CDR3 length: 15 amino acids. CDR1 and CDR2 from the germline V gene are MNHEY and SMNVEV (reference sequence). CDR3 in amino acids: CASMIAPGSSYGYTF. DNA for the CDR3: TGTGCCAGCATGATTGCCCCCGGGTCCTCCTATGGCTACACCTTC.

The chain links TRBV6-2 or TRBV6-3 to TRBJ2-3; possibly TRBD1 for D (7 bases). The V and J ends lost 0 bases and 5 bases respectively, with 15 bases between them. This CDR3 is built from 16 residues. CDR1 is MNHEY, CDR2 SVGEGT, per germline. This chain's CDR3 is CASSYSGGGAGDTQYF. Here the CDR3 DNA reads TGTGCCAGCAGTTACTCAGGAGGGGGCGCAGGAGATACGCAGTATTTT.

This clone was observed once. The chain carries TRBV9 and TRBJ1-5, with D possibly TRBD1 on 5 matching bases. The CDR3 loop spans 15 amino acids. V was trimmed by 3 bases and J by 3 bases, leaving 13 bases between them. Looked up from germline, CDR1 is SGDLS and CDR2 is YYNGEE. As DNA, the CDR3 is TGTGCCAGCAGCGCACGGGCAGGGAACAATCAGCCCCAGCATTTT. Protein: CASSARAGNNQPQHF.